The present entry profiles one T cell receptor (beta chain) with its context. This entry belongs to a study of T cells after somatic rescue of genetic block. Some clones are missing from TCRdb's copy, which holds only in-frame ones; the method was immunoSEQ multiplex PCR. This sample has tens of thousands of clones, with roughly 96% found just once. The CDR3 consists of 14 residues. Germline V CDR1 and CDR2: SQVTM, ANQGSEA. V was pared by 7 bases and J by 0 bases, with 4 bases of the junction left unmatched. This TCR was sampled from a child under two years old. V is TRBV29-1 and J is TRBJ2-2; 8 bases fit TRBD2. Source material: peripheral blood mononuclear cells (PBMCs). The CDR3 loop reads CSATSGSNTGELFF. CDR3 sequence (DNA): TGCAGCGCCACTAGCGGTTCGAACACCGGGGAGCTGTTTTTT.